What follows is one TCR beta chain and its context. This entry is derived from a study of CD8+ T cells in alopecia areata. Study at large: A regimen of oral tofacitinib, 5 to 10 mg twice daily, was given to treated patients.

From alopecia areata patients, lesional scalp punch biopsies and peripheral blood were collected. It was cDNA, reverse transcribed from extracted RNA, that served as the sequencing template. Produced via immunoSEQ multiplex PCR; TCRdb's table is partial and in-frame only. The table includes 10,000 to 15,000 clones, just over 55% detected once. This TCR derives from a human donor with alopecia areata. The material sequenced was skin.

The CDR3 spells CASSLWVSDTQYF. As DNA, the CDR3 is TGTGCCAGCAGTTTATGGGTGTCTGATACGCAGTATTTT. V usage is TRBV28 and J usage is TRBJ2-3; D gene ambiguous. Trimming took off 0 bases at V and 6 bases at J, with 7 bases between the two ends. This CDR3 contains 13 residues. The germline V gene has CDR1 MDHEN and CDR2 SYDVKM.